The source of this TCR beta chain is a study of blood T cell repertoires in COVID-19. V lost 4 bases to trimming and J lost 3 bases; unmatched junction nucleotides: 6. This CDR3 contains 16 residues. Germline V lookup: CDR1 SEHNR, CDR2 FQNEAQ (reference sequence). Assay used: immunoSEQ multiplex PCR; TCRdb lists only in-frame clones, some missing. The repertoire includes 12,000 to 15,000 clones, about nine tenths of them detected once, and roughly 9% sits in the top ten. This receptor was taken from a human donor in a cohort sampled during active COVID-19. This chain joins TRBV7-9 and TRBJ2-2; 9 bases map to TRBD1. Sequencing was done on a sample of peripheral blood. CDR3 DNA: TGTGCCAGCAGCTCATGGGACAGGGCGCACACCGGGGAGCTGTTTTTT. Translated: CASSSWDRAHTGELFF.